The 30 T cell receptor beta chains below were found in one sample sequenced in a study of T cell changes during pregnancy in multiple sclerosis. Sequencing used immunoSEQ multiplex PCR; TCRdb keeps in-frame clones, though not all of them. The table shows some 70,000 clones, with around 92% occurring only once. Source: CD8+ T cells from peripheral blood mononuclear cells, taken in the third trimester of pregnancy. Receptors were obtained from a female donor in good health, enrolled as a control in a pregnancy study.

This clone was detected only a few times. The chain carries TRBV6-5 and TRBJ2-3, with D maybe TRBD1 (6 bases). V was cut by 2 bases and J by 3 bases, with 15 bases left in between. This CDR3 has 16 residues. The germline V gene encodes CDR1 MNHEY and CDR2 SVGAGI. The CDR3 nucleotides read TGTGCCAGCAGTTACGAGGGACATGCGGTTACAGATACGCAGTATTTT. Translation gives CASSYEGHAVTDTQYF.

V gene TRBV27 combines with J gene TRBJ1-3, with D uncertain. V lost 6 bases, J lost 8 bases, and 8 bases lay in between. Per the germline V gene, CDR1 is MNHEY and CDR2 is SMNVEV (reference sequence). The CDR3 is 11 amino acids. The CDR3 bases are TGTGCCAGCAGGCAGCGAGACACCATATATTTT. Translated, it gives CASRQRDTIYF.

The chain has TRBV6-6 and TRBJ1-4; D possibly corresponds to TRBD1 (5 bases). The V end was cut by 2 bases, the J end by 3 bases, with 13 bases between. This CDR3 is 16 amino acids long. Germline V gene sequence: CDR1 MNHNY, CDR2 SVGAGI (reference sequence). The CDR3: CASSYPSGFANEKLFF. The CDR3 DNA is TGTGCCAGCAGTTACCCTTCAGGGTTCGCTAATGAAAAACTGTTTTTT.

Notes on this clone: Other DNA sequences in the sample encode the same CDR3. The chain links TRBV9 to TRBJ2-3, with TRBD2 matching 11 bases. The CDR3 sequence is 16 residues long. The germline gives CDR1 SGDLS, CDR2 YYNGEE. V shed 1 base and J 4 bases; nucleotides not matched to a gene: 5. The CDR3 region has the DNA TGTGCCAGCAGCGTACCTCTAGCGGGGGGCCCAGATACGCAGTATTTT. As protein: CASSVPLAGGPDTQYF.

The genes are TRBV16 and TRBJ1-5, with D possibly TRBD1 on 5 matching bases. The V gene lost 4 bases and the J gene lost 6 bases, with 10 bases spanning the gap. This CDR3 is built from 13 residues. The germline CDR1 and CDR2 sequences are KGHSY and FQNENV. DNA for the CDR3: TGTGCCAGCAGCCGCGACAGAGGTCAGCCCCAGCATTTT. This codes for CASSRDRGQPQHF. Full variable domain (remainder filled in from reference TRBV16 and TRBJ1-5): GEEVAQTPKHLVRGEGQKAKLYCAPIKGHSYVFWYQQVLKNEFKFLISFQNENVFDETGMPKERFSAKCLPNSPCSLEIQATKLEDSAVYFCASSRDRGQPQHFGDGTRLSIL.

V gene TRBV30 combines with J gene TRBJ2-1; the D gene is possibly TRBD2 (5 bases). The germline gives CDR1 GTSNPN, CDR2 SVGIG (reference sequence). Trimming pared 2 bases from V and 8 bases from J, leaving 16 bases between. CDR3 length equals 14 residues. The CDR3 loop is CAWSKGRGLHEQFF. In DNA form, the CDR3 reads TGTGCCTGGAGTAAAGGGAGAGGTCTCCATGAGCAGTTCTTC.

The rearrangement uses TRBV4-3 and TRBJ2-6, with 7 bases fitting TRBD1. The junction had 7 bases not matched to a gene; V was cut back by 4 bases and J by 4 bases. The CDR3 totals 16 residues. Germline CDR1 is LGHNA and CDR2 is YSLEER. CDR3 DNA: TGCGCCAGCAGCCCCGAAACAGGGGCAGGGGCCAACGTCCTGACTTTC. Translated, it gives CASSPETGAGANVLTF.

V usage is TRBV6-5 and J usage is TRBJ2-3; D unclear. Trimming stripped 6 bases from V and 2 bases from J, with 12 bases between. This CDR3 region has 14 residues. The germline gives CDR1 MNHEY, CDR2 SVGAGI. CDR3 sequence (DNA): TGTGCCAGCAGGCGACTTGGTGACACAGATACGCAGTATTTT. It translates to CASRRLGDTDTQYF.

The chain joins TRBV4-1 to TRBJ2-1; D possibly corresponds to TRBD1 (6 bases). Trimming took off 2 bases at V and 6 bases at J, with 14 bases between the two ends. Germline V lookup: CDR1 MGHRA, CDR2 YSYEKL. The CDR3 is made up of 15 amino acids. The CDR3 sequence is CASSQFTGFSNEQFF. The DNA of the CDR3 is TGCGCCAGCAGCCAATTTACAGGGTTTTCCAATGAGCAGTTCTTC.

The chain uses TRBV9 and TRBJ1-5; TRBD1 aligns across 7 bases. V was pared by 4 bases and J by 6 bases, with 10 bases of the junction left unmatched. Germline CDR1 reads SGDLS; CDR2 reads YYNGEE. This CDR3 comprises 15 residues. The CDR3 loop is CASSPTGTQGQPQHF. CDR3 sequence (DNA): TGTGCCAGCAGCCCGACAGGGACGCAGGGTCAGCCCCAGCATTTT.

This chain's CDR3 is CASSPRNTGELFF. CDR3 nucleotide sequence: TGTGCCAGCAGCCCCCGGAACACCGGGGAGCTGTTTTTT. The chain links TRBV9 to TRBJ2-2; D is uncertain. V was clipped by 4 bases and J by 1 base, with 5 bases between them. CDR3 length: 13 amino acids. From germline, CDR1 is SGDLS and CDR2 YYNGEE.

J is TRBJ2-7 and V is TRBV11-2; no definite D call. V was cut by 1 base and J by 9 bases, with 10 bases left in between. The CDR3 has 12 residues. Germline V gives CDR1 SGHAT, CDR2 FQNNGV. In DNA form, the CDR3 reads TGTGCCAGCAGCTTAGCCACAGTCAGGCAGTACTTC. Amino acids: CASSLATVRQYF.

V usage is TRBV30 and J usage is TRBJ2-7; a possible D gene is TRBD1 (5 bases). This CDR3 is 13 amino acids long. CDR1 and CDR2 (germline): GTSNPN, SVGIG (reference sequence). Trimming shortened V by 1 base and J by 7 bases, and 14 bases separated the two germline ends. DNA of the CDR3: TGTGCCTGGAGTGGAGGTCTGGGGCGGGAGCAGTACTTC. As protein: CAWSGGLGREQYF.

This chain connects TRBV14 to TRBJ2-3; 7 bases line up with TRBD2. The V gene's germline CDR1 is SGHDN and CDR2 FVKESK. J lost 4 bases, V lost 3 bases, and 4 bases had no gene match. The CDR3 spans 14 residues. CDR3 nucleotides: TGTGCCAGCAGCCAGGAACTAGCGCCAGATACGCAGTATTTT. It is translated as CASSQELAPDTQYF.

The J gene is TRBJ1-2, the V gene TRBV14; tentatively, D is TRBD1 (5 bases). V shed 1 base and J shed 4 bases, with 10 bases lying between them. Germline V gene lookup returns CDR1 SGHDN and CDR2 FVKESK. The CDR3 is made up of 14 amino acids. CDR3 bases: TGTGCCAGCAGCCAAGGAACAGGATTCTATGGCTACACCTTC. Its translation: CASSQGTGFYGYTF.

This chain uses TRBV7-9 with TRBJ2-2; 9 nucleotides line up with TRBD1. Germline-derived CDR1 and CDR2 are SEHNR and FQNEAQ (reference sequence). CDR3 length: 15 residues. The ends lost 6 bases at V and 6 bases at J; junction bases unmatched: 8. CDR3 residues: CASSQGTGTAGELFF. In DNA, the CDR3 is TGTGCCAGCAGTCAAGGGACAGGGACCGCCGGGGAGCTGTTTTTT.

In this sample, this clone turned up once. V gene TRBV19 combines with J gene TRBJ2-5; D gene uncertain. V lost 0 bases, J lost 6 bases, and 8 bases lay in between. Germline CDR1 LNHDA, CDR2 SQIVND (reference sequence). CDR3 size: 13 residues. The CDR3 spells CASSIDSEQTQYF. The CDR3 region has the DNA TGTGCCAGTAGTATAGACTCGGAGCAGACCCAGTACTTC.

This chain connects TRBV7-9 to TRBJ2-1, with a tentative D call TRBD2 (6 bases). There are 15 residues in the CDR3. V lost 7 bases and J 4 bases, leaving 17 bases between the germline ends. CDR1 and CDR2 from the germline V gene are SEHNR and FQNEAQ (reference sequence). This chain's CDR3 is CASTPLEGPYNEQFF. In nucleotides, the CDR3 is TGTGCCAGCACCCCGTTGGAGGGGCCTTACAATGAGCAGTTCTTC.

This clone has just one count. The chain carries TRBV5-1 and TRBJ1-2; D remains unclear. The CDR3 is 15 amino acids. Trimming left V 0 bases short and J 1 base short, with 10 bases between. Germline loops: CDR1 SGHRS, CDR2 YFSETQ. CDR3 sequence reads: CASSLAPGLNYGYTF. The CDR3, as DNA: TGCGCCAGCAGCTTGGCCCCAGGCCTTAACTATGGCTACACCTTC. Looking up the rest from reference TRBV5-1 and TRBJ1-2 gives the full variable domain: KAGVTQTPRYLIKTRGQQVTLSCSPISGHRSVSWYQQTPGQGLQFLFEYFSETQRNKGNFPGRFSGRQFSNSRSEMNVSTLELGDSALYLCASSLAPGLNYGYTFGSGTRLTVV.

The gene calls are TRBV27 and TRBJ2-1; a possible D gene is TRBD1 (6 bases). CDR1 MNHEY and CDR2 SMNVEV come from the germline V gene (reference sequence). The CDR3 length is 14 residues. Trimming removed 0 bases from V and 8 bases from J, with 11 bases in between. The CDR3 nucleotides are TGTGCCAGCAGTTTATCTCGCAGGGGAGATGAGCAGTTCTTC. Amino acid sequence: CASSLSRRGDEQFF.

V usage is TRBV9 and J usage is TRBJ2-3, with D perhaps TRBD2 (5 bases). V lost 1 base, J lost 5 bases, and 11 bases lay in between. Germline loops: CDR1 SGDLS, CDR2 YYNGEE. The CDR3 is 14 amino acids. The CDR3 sequence is CASSVSSEVDTQYF. The CDR3 coding sequence is TGTGCCAGCAGCGTAAGCTCGGAGGTAGATACGCAGTATTTT.

The V gene is TRBV4-3, the J gene TRBJ2-3; TRBD2 matches 7 bases. The junction had 5 bases not matched to a gene; V was cut back by 3 bases and J by 2 bases. The CDR3 covers 15 residues. Germline CDR1 LGHNA, CDR2 YSLEER. CDR3 DNA: TGCGCCAGCAGCCAGCACGGGGGGTCCACAGATACGCAGTATTTT. Protein: CASSQHGGSTDTQYF.

The count of this clone is one. The J gene is TRBJ1-1, the V gene TRBV7-9; D unclear. The V end was cut by 5 bases, the J end by 2 bases, with 15 bases between. Germline V gene data show CDR1 as SEHNR and CDR2 as FQNEAQ (reference sequence). The CDR3 sequence is 15 residues long. The CDR3: CASSHITEGNTEAFF. The CDR3 DNA reads TGTGCCAGCAGCCACATAACAGAGGGAAACACTGAAGCTTTCTTT.

This chain joins TRBV6-5 and TRBJ1-1; weak D call: TRBD1 (5 bases). V was pared by 0 bases and J by 11 bases, with 10 bases between. The CDR3 spans 12 residues. Per germline, CDR1 MNHEY and CDR2 SVGAGI. The CDR3 bases are TGTGCCAGCAGTTACTCGGGACTTGACGCTTTCTTT. Its translation: CASSYSGLDAFF.

This rearrangement joins TRBV7-2 to TRBJ2-1, with unresolved D. Germline V lookup: CDR1 SGHTA, CDR2 FQGNSA. Trimming removed 6 bases at V and 2 bases at J, with 14 bases between. The CDR3 consists of 15 residues. In nucleotides, the CDR3 is TGTGCCAGCAGATTGATCCAGTACACCTACAATGAGCAGTTCTTC. As protein: CASRLIQYTYNEQFF.

The rearrangement uses TRBV13 and TRBJ1-2; D remains ambiguous. Germline lookup yields CDR1 PRHDT and CDR2 FYEKMQ (reference sequence). The CDR3 runs 15 residues. Trimming shortened V by 0 bases and J by 4 bases, and 12 bases separated the two germline ends. The CDR3 nucleotides read TGTGCCAGCAGCTTAGGGCGATCGCCGGGCTATGGCTACACCTTC. This translates into CASSLGRSPGYGYTF.

This chain connects TRBV5-3 to TRBJ1-2; TRBD1 matches at 9 bases. TRBV5-3 is an ORF for which the function is uncertain. After removal of 4 bases from V and 4 bases from J, the junction contained 11 bases not matched to a gene. This CDR3 contains 16 residues. CDR3 in amino acids: CARSTRDRESLYGYTF. In nucleotides, the CDR3 is TGTGCCAGAAGCACCAGGGACAGGGAATCCCTCTATGGCTACACCTTC.

This clone was detected once. The genes are TRBV2 and TRBJ1-2; 7 bases line up with TRBD1. Looked up from germline, CDR1 is SNHLY and CDR2 is FYNNEI. This CDR3 has 15 amino acids. The V gene end was trimmed by 10 bases and the J gene end by 4 bases; junction bases not matched to a gene: 15. CDR3 amino acids: CATQDRADFVYGYTF. Written as DNA, the CDR3 is TGTGCCACCCAAGACAGGGCCGATTTTGTCTATGGCTACACCTTC.

This chain connects TRBV4-3 to TRBJ1-1, with a tentative D call TRBD1 (6 bases). The germline CDR1 and CDR2 sequences are LGHNA and YSLEER. The CDR3 is 14 residues long. V lost 1 base to trimming and J lost 7 bases, with 13 bases between them. CDR3 sequence: CASSQVQGSYEAFF. In nucleotides, the CDR3 is TGCGCCAGCAGCCAAGTCCAGGGGTCCTATGAAGCTTTCTTT.

The chain has TRBV19 and TRBJ1-2, with no clear D. This CDR3 has 11 amino acids. V lost 6 bases and J lost 3, with 5 bases in between. Germline assignment: CDR1 LNHDA and CDR2 SQIVND (reference sequence). CDR3 DNA sequence: TGTGCCAGTAGGCGAGACTATGGCTACACCTTC. Its protein is CASRRDYGYTF.